This T cell receptor beta chain stems from a study of early T cells in non-severe SARS-CoV-2 infection. Looking at the study overall: The study sequenced bulk RNA from unsorted whole blood, with chains unpaired.

Germline CDR1 LNHDA, CDR2 SQIVND (reference sequence). With 4 bases clipped from V and 5 bases from J, the junction kept 3 bases outside the gene matches. There are 14 residues in the CDR3. Tagging with unique molecular identifiers was applied to individual cDNA molecules. TCRdb re-analysed the 5' RACE reads in MiXCR, keeping a single row per CDR3 protein. The data show some 98,000 distinct CDR3 sequences, around a sixth seen once. Points on this clonotype: Its specificity is unknown.

The study's findings and limits: Matching against VDJdb likely underestimated virus-specific expansions, favoring anti-spike CD8.

The specimen sequenced was whole blood. The chain recombines TRBV19 with TRBJ2-1, with TRBD2 identical over 9 bases. The receptor comes from an adult who was a healthcare worker with PCR-confirmed SARS-CoV-2 infection or an uninfected control (not recorded which). DNA for the CDR3: TGTGCCAGTAGTAGACGGACTAGCGACAATGAGCAGTTCTTC. Protein product: CASSRRTSDNEQFF.